This T cell receptor (beta chain) is from a study of blood T cells in healthy people across ages. A second roughly 6 to 12 cycle PCR used barcoded and J-beta primers. TCRdb redid the calling of the 5' RACE reads with MiXCR, one entry per CDR3 protein. The table has 1.5 million to 2 million distinct CDR3 sequences, roughly 43% seen once. The CDR3 is 16 residues long. Germline V CDR1 and CDR2: KGHDR, SFDVKD. The trim removed 2 bases at V and 0 bases at J, leaving 4 bases unmatched. The chain has TRBV24-1 and TRBJ2-5; 8 bases align to TRBD1. The specimen was blood. This clonotype was obtained from a human donor in good health. The CDR3 sequence: CATSDYTGGNQETQYF. The CDR3 DNA reads as TGTGCCACCAGTGATTACACAGGGGGTAACCAAGAGACCCAGTACTTC.